Listed below are T cell receptor beta chains from one sample, sequenced in a study of cytomegalovirus exposure and HLA in healthy donors. The method was immunoSEQ multiplex PCR; TCRdb's version includes in-frame clones alone and lacks a portion of them. The profile shows 180,000 or so clones, 84% of them singletons. Input material: PBMCs. These receptors were taken from a woman in her 30s in good health and CMV-seropositive. The CDR3 runs from the conserved cysteine through the conserved F or W. The D gene is left open where the match is weak. Rows may omit the clone size; those that give it use once, few, many or a size class.

TRBJ1-5	TRBD1	-	TRBV28	TGTGCCAGCAGGTTGTCGGGTATCGACAGGGAGGGCAATCAGCCCCAGCATTTT	CASRLSGIDREGNQPQHF
TRBJ2-7	TRBD2	-	TRBV12-5	TGTGCTAGTGGTTTGACCACCGGGACTAGCGGGACCTACGAGCAGTACTTC	CASGLTTGTSGTYEQYF
TRBJ1-4	-	-	TRBV28	TGTGCCAGCAGTTTACTCCGTGAAAAACTGTTTTTT	CASSLLREKLFF
TRBJ2-3	-	-	TRBV5-4	TGTGCCAGCAGCTTTCAACATAGCACAGATACGCAGTATTTT	CASSFQHSTDTQYF
TRBJ2-1	-	once	TRBV5-1	TGCGCCAGCAGCTTGTCGGGTCGGGGACTCAATGAGCAGTTCTTC	CASSLSGRGLNEQFF
TRBJ2-7	-	-	TRBV11-3	TGTGCCAGCAGCTTAGATAGCACCTACGAGCAGTACTTC	CASSLDSTYEQYF
TRBJ2-1	-	-	TRBV27	TGTGCCAGCAGTTTAGGGGGGAGCGGGTACAATGAGCAGTTCTTC	CASSLGGSGYNEQFF
TRBJ1-1	TRBD1	-	TRBV7-8	TGTGCCAGCAGCTTAGCCGGGACAGGGGGGACTGAAGCTTTCTTT	CASSLAGTGGTEAFF
TRBJ2-7	TRBD2	-	TRBV19	TGTGCCAGTGGACTAGCGGGAGGGCCCGGGGGAGAGCAGTACTTC	CASGLAGGPGGEQYF
TRBJ1-1	-	-	TRBV28	TGTGCCAGCAGTTTATCCCTAGGGGCAGGAAGGAACACTGAAGCTTTCTTT	CASSLSLGAGRNTEAFF
TRBJ1-2	TRBD1	-	TRBV6-1	TGTGCCAGCAGCTCAGGGGGCATAGGCTACACCTTC	CASSSGGIGYTF
TRBJ2-2	-	-	TRBV29-1	TGCAGCGTTGAATTCTGGACAGAGACCGGGGAGCTGTTTTTT	CSVEFWTETGELFF
TRBJ1-2	-	few	TRBV19	TGTGCCAGTAGGGAAGGTTGGTTCGGGAATGGGGATTCTGGCTACACCTTC	CASREGWFGNGDSGYTF
TRBJ2-5	-	-	TRBV10-3	TGTGCCATCAGTGGTACGGGAGTGGAGACCCAGTACTTC	CAISGTGVETQYF
TRBJ2-5	TRBD1	-	TRBV25-1	TGTGCCAGCAGTGGCCCAGGGGGCCGAGAGACCCAGTACTTC	CASSGPGGRETQYF
TRBJ2-5	-	-	TRBV27	TGTGCCAGCAGTTTAAAGACCCCGACTGCCGAGACCCAGTACTTC	CASSLKTPTAETQYF
TRBJ2-7	TRBD1	-	TRBV6-5	TGTGCCAGCAGCACGACAGGGGACGAGCAGTACTTC	CASSTTGDEQYF
TRBJ1-1	-	-	TRBV9	TGTGCCAGCAGCGCACCGGGACAAGGGGGTCCCTTGAACACTGAAGCTTTCTTT	CASSAPGQGGPLNTEAFF
TRBJ2-7	-	-	TRBV18	TGTGCCAGCTCACCCTTCCAGGGGTCCTACGAGCAGTACTTC	CASSPFQGSYEQYF
TRBJ2-1	-	-	TRBV4-2	TGTGCCAGCAGCCAAGAAGAGATCTCCTACAATGAGCAGTTCTTC	CASSQEEISYNEQFF
TRBJ1-1	-	once	TRBV28	TGTGCCGGGTCTAGTCCGCCGCTGGGCACTGAAGCTTTCTTT	CAGSSPPLGTEAFF
TRBJ1-2	-	once	TRBV9	TGTGCCAGCAGCGTAGGTCGGGTCCCCTATGGCTACACCTTC	CASSVGRVPYGYTF
TRBJ1-1	TRBD1	-	TRBV5-1	TGCGCCAGCAGCGGTAAGACAGGGATCGGCACTGAAGCTTTCTTT	CASSGKTGIGTEAFF
TRBJ2-7	-	-	TRBV28	TGTGCCAGCTCAGGTCACTACGAGCAGTACTTC	CASSGHYEQYF
TRBJ1-2	-	-	TRBV27	TGTGCCAGCAGTTTATCTGGGCCCTATGGCTACACCTTC	CASSLSGPYGYTF
TRBJ1-5	-	-	TRBV19	TGTGCCAGTACTTCCCCCCAGGGGAGCAATCAGCCCCAGCATTTT	CASTSPQGSNQPQHF
TRBJ1-5	TRBD1	-	TRBV19	TGTGCCACAAACAGACAGGGGGCAGGGAATCAGCCCCAGCATTTT	CATNRQGAGNQPQHF
TRBJ1-1	-	-	TRBV5-1	TGCGCCAGCAGCTTGGTATCTGGAGTGACTGAAGCTTTCTTT	CASSLVSGVTEAFF
TRBJ2-7	-	-	TRBV7-2	TGTGCCAGCAGCTTAAACGTCGCTATATACGAGCAGTACTTC	CASSLNVAIYEQYF
TRBJ2-1	TRBD1	-	TRBV6-6	TGTGCCAGCAGTTACTCGGCAGGGGGCGGTAATGAGCAGTTCTTC	CASSYSAGGGNEQFF
TRBJ1-2	TRBD1	-	TRBV19	TGTGCCAGTAGTATAGACCGGACAGGGTTGCGATACACCTTC	CASSIDRTGLRYTF
TRBJ1-2	-	-	TRBV27	TGTGCCAGCAGTTTATCAGGGGAGGGTTGGGGTGGCTACACCTTC	CASSLSGEGWGGYTF
TRBJ1-1	-	-	TRBV28	TGTGCCAGCAGTTACCAGGGGATGAACACTGAAGCTTTCTTT	CASSYQGMNTEAFF
TRBJ2-7	-	-	TRBV28	TGTGCCAGCACAGGGGAAAGGAGCGAGCAGTACTTC	CASTGERSEQYF
TRBJ2-3	-	-	TRBV21-1	TGTGCCAGCAGCCGGACAGTCAGCACAGATACGCAGTATTTT	CASSRTVSTDTQYF
TRBJ2-6	-	-	TRBV19	TGTGCCAGTAGTATAGCGGGGTTCGCTGGGGCCAACGTCCTGACTTTC	CASSIAGFAGANVLTF
TRBJ2-1	TRBD2	-	TRBV29-1	TGCAGCGGCGGACGGGAGGGCTACAATGAGCAGTTCTTC	CSGGREGYNEQFF
TRBJ2-7	TRBD2	-	TRBV18	TGTGCCAGCTCACCCTATCTAGCGGCCCGAGAAATTTACGAGCAGTACTTC	CASSPYLAAREIYEQYF
TRBJ2-1	TRBD2	-	TRBV10-2	TGCGCCAGCAGCCTAGCGGGAGGGCCCTATGAGCAGTTCTTC	CASSLAGGPYEQFF
TRBJ1-1	TRBD1	many	TRBV6-1	TGTGCCAGCAGTGCGCTGACAGGGCTGGGGATGAACACTGAAGCTTTCTTT	CASSALTGLGMNTEAFF